Below, one T cell receptor beta chain is given with its context. These data are taken from a study of blood T cell repertoires in COVID-19. Study in general: Sources were T cells, B-cell-depleted T cells, or PBMCs; the material itself was cDNA or gDNA.

TCRdb's copy holds only in-frame clones and misses some; the assay was immunoSEQ multiplex PCR. The sample holds 250,000 to 300,000 clones, about 89% seen once. This CDR3 contains 15 residues. CDR1 is SQVTM, CDR2 ANQGSEA, per germline. Trimming cost V 7 bases and J 6 bases; bases outside gene matches: 17. The clonotype originates from a man aged 50-60 years with acute or convalescent COVID-19. The sample taken for sequencing was peripheral blood. The chain is built from TRBV29-1 and TRBJ2-7, with TRBD1 matching over 8 bases. The CDR3: CSAHGGGQGRFEQYF. The CDR3 DNA reads as TGCAGCGCCCATGGGGGCGGACAGGGAAGGTTCGAGCAGTACTTC.